The 9 T cell receptor beta chains below come from one sample, sequenced in a study of blood T cell repertoires in COVID-19 (dated by TCRdb to the early 2020s). Library prep was done by the immunoSEQ multiplex PCR assay. TCRdb obtained this table from immuneACCESS and retained in-frame rearrangements with V and J assigned. These tables miss some clones; where compared with another copy, unresolved V genes account for less than half of the shortfall, and the remainder is unexplained. Here the sample has some 59,000 clones; roughly 80% occur a single time. Approximately 5.4% of the sample is in the top ten clones. The sequencing input was peripheral blood. These receptors originate from a woman between 55 and 75 years old with acute or convalescent COVID-19.

The table lists this clone with a count of one. The chain employs TRBV18 and TRBJ1-5, with D maybe TRBD1 (6 bases). The CDR3 has 13 residues. Germline CDR1 is KGHSH and CDR2 is LQKENI. V dropped 2 bases and J dropped 8 bases, with 10 bases sitting between them. The CDR3 DNA sequence: TGTGCCAGCTCACCATCAGGGGATGAGCCCCAGCATTTT. This translates into CASSPSGDEPQHF.

The V call is TRBV11-2, the J call TRBJ1-2; tentative D call: TRBD1 (5 bases). V lost 2 bases, J lost 8 bases, and 21 bases lay in between. The germline CDR1 and CDR2 sequences are SGHAT and FQNNGV. The CDR3 is made up of 16 amino acids. CDR3 amino acids: CASSLLSQGDHKGYTF. The CDR3 DNA reads TGTGCCAGCAGCTTACTCTCCCAAGGGGATCACAAAGGCTACACCTTC.

This clone was counted once. CDR3 amino acids: CASLGQGVSGYTF. The CDR3 bases are TGTGCCAGCCTGGGACAGGGGGTCTCTGGCTACACCTTC. The V call is TRBV28, the J call TRBJ1-2; TRBD1 aligns across 11 bases. CDR1 and CDR2 (germline): MDHEN, SYDVKM. The CDR3 loop spans 13 amino acids. V trimming: 8 bases; J trimming: 7 bases; junction bases outside the gene matches: 6.

The rearrangement joins TRBV9 to TRBJ2-1, with 8 bases aligning to TRBD2. The length of the CDR3 is 15 residues. The germline gives CDR1 SGDLS, CDR2 YYNGEE. V shed 0 bases, J shed 8 bases, and the junction held 7 bases outside the gene matches. The DNA for the CDR3 is TGTGCCAGCAGCGTAGGATTAGCGGGGACTTATGAGCAGTTCTTC. This gives the protein CASSVGLAGTYEQFF. Full variable domain (rest looked up from reference TRBV9 and TRBJ2-1): DSGVTQTPKHLITATGQRVTLRCSPRSGDLSVYWYQQSLDQGLQFLIQYYNGEERAKGNILERFSAQQFPDLHSELNLSSLELGDSALYFCASSVGLAGTYEQFFGPGTRLTVL.

V and J are TRBV7-8 and TRBJ1-1; D may be TRBD1 (6 bases). V lost 2 bases and J 1 base, leaving 20 bases between the germline ends. CDR1 and CDR2 from the germline V gene are SGHVS and FQNEAQ. This CDR3 spans 18 amino acids. CDR3 protein: CASSLRTRTVGANTEAFF. CDR3 coding DNA: TGTGCCAGCAGCTTAAGGACCCGGACAGTGGGGGCGAACACTGAAGCTTTCTTT.

The chain links TRBV5-8 to TRBJ2-7; 10 nucleotides align to TRBD1. The CDR3 is made up of 13 amino acids. With 5 bases clipped from V and 6 bases from J, the junction kept 5 bases outside the gene matches. Germline V gene data show CDR1 as SGHTS and CDR2 as YDEGEE. The CDR3 reads CASRVTGGGEQYF. The CDR3 DNA follows: TGTGCCAGCAGAGTGACAGGGGGCGGCGAGCAGTACTTC.

The chain employs TRBV18 and TRBJ1-2, with 8 bases matching TRBD1. V dropped 6 bases and J dropped 8; count of bases not matched to a gene: 14. CDR1 KGHSH and CDR2 LQKENI come from the germline V gene. The CDR3 runs to 15 residues. The CDR3 region has the DNA TGTGCCAGCTCTGGGGGACAGGATCGAGTTCACGGCTACACCTTC. It specifies CASSGGQDRVHGYTF.

The gene calls are TRBV12-3 or TRBV12-4 and TRBJ2-1; D remains unclear. The V and J ends lost 2 bases and 7 bases respectively, with 9 bases between them. There are 13 residues in the CDR3. In DNA, the CDR3 is TGTGCCAGCAGTTTAATGCCTACTAATGAGCAGTTCTTC. Amino acids: CASSLMPTNEQFF.

This clone came up once. V usage is TRBV6-5 and J usage is TRBJ2-3, with D tentatively TRBD2 (8 bases). Germline CDR1 reads MNHEY; CDR2 reads SVGAGI. This CDR3 spans 15 amino acids. V gave up 4 bases and J gave up 7 bases, with 18 bases separating them. The CDR3 DNA reads TGTGCCAGCAGTTTACTAGCGGAGGGGGCGAATACGCAGTATTTT. Protein product: CASSLLAEGANTQYF.